These 22 T cell receptor beta chains share one sample of origin, sequenced in a study of blood T cells in healthy people across ages. The use of a sample-barcoded 5' primer and a J-beta primer mix characterized a second PCR of about 6 to 11 cycles. TCRdb itself ran the 5' RACE reads through MiXCR, one entry per CDR3 protein. The sample yields fewer than 2 million distinct CDR3 sequences, about 39% seen once. Sequencing input: blood. Receptor source: a human donor in good health.

This clonotype was counted ten times or more. The CDR3 protein is CASSQVRQYNEQFF. The CDR3 nucleotides are TGTGCCAGCAGCCAAGTACGGCAGTACAATGAGCAGTTCTTC. V and J are TRBV4-2 and TRBJ2-1, with unresolved D. V lost 1 base to trimming and J lost 4 bases, with 8 bases between them. There are 14 residues in the CDR3. Germline V gene data show CDR1 as LGHNA and CDR2 as YNFKEQ.

This clonotype has just one count. This chain connects TRBV20-1 to TRBJ1-1, with D possibly TRBD1 on 6 matching bases. The V end lost 3 bases, the J end lost 7 bases, and 9 bases lay between the germline ends. The CDR3 length is 11 residues. Germline V gives CDR1 DFQATT, CDR2 SNEGSKA (reference sequence). CDR3 in DNA: TGCAGTGCTAGGAGGGGGTATGAAGCTTTCTTT. Its translation: CSARRGYEAFF.

The rearrangement joins TRBV7-9 to TRBJ1-2, with D possibly matching TRBD1 (5 bases). The CDR3 consists of 12 residues. V gave up 8 bases and J gave up 8 bases, with 15 bases separating them. CDR1 SEHNR and CDR2 FQNEAQ come from the germline V gene (reference sequence). CDR3 amino acids: CASLLGRGGYTF. CDR3 coding DNA: TGTGCCAGCCTACTGGGTCGGGGCGGCTACACCTTC.

This clonotype was seen a few times. This may be a read error: a much more frequent sequence differs by one nucleotide. V is TRBV11-2 and J is TRBJ2-7; tentatively, D is TRBD1 (6 bases). Germline V CDR1 and CDR2: SGHAT, FQNNGV. The CDR3 totals 15 residues. The CDR3 sequence: CVSRSPRDNLYEQYF. DNA for the CDR3: TGTGTCAGCAGGTCCCCCCGGGACAACCTCTACGAGCAGTACTTC.

This clonotype was observed a few times. The rearrangement links TRBV7-2 to TRBJ2-6, with D possibly matching TRBD1 (6 bases). The V end lost 8 bases, the J end lost 9 bases, and 20 bases lay between the germline ends. The CDR3 has 15 amino acids. The germline V gene encodes CDR1 SGHTA and CDR2 FQGNSA. The CDR3 region is CASDIDRTVSNVLTF. As DNA, the CDR3 is TGTGCCAGCGATATCGACAGGACAGTCAGCAACGTCCTGACTTTC.

The J gene is TRBJ1-2, the V gene TRBV9; D gene uncertain. The CDR3 has 14 amino acids. Germline assignment: CDR1 SGDLS and CDR2 YYNGEE. Trimming removed 0 bases from V and 4 bases from J, with 10 bases in between. The CDR3 sequence: CASSVGPEVYGYTF. As DNA, the CDR3 is TGTGCCAGCAGCGTAGGGCCAGAAGTCTATGGCTACACCTTC. The full variable domain, with the rest looked up from reference TRBV9 and TRBJ1-2, is DSGVTQTPKHLITATGQRVTLRCSPRSGDLSVYWYQQSLDQGLQFLIQYYNGEERAKGNILERFSAQQFPDLHSELNLSSLELGDSALYFCASSVGPEVYGYTFGSGTRLTVV.

In regard to this clonotype: This may come from a read error, since a much larger clone is one base off. The V and J genes are TRBV5-1 and TRBJ1-4; possibly TRBD1 for D (5 bases). Germline values: CDR1 SGHRS, CDR2 YFSETQ. CDR3 length equals 15 residues. Here the CDR3 DNA reads TGCGTCAGCAGCCTGGCGCAGGGAAGGCATGAAAAACTGTTTTTT. This encodes CVSSLAQGRHEKLFF.

Turning to this clonotype: The junction does not match germline at one end; this may be a read error. J is TRBJ1-5 and V is TRBV29-1, with TRBD1 identical over 9 bases. From germline, CDR1 is SQVTM and CDR2 ANQGSEA. This CDR3 has 15 amino acids. CDR3 protein: CCVGQGNSADQPQHF. CDR3 sequence (DNA): TGCTGCGTTGGACAGGGGAATTCGGCAGATCAGCCCCAGCATTTT.

This sequence joins TRBV6-2 or TRBV6-3 and TRBJ2-7, with D possibly being TRBD1 (6 bases). The CDR3 is 17 residues long. V lost 6 bases and J lost 5, with 26 bases in between. Germline loops: CDR1 MNHEY, CDR2 SVGEGT. In nucleotides, the CDR3 is TGTGCCAGCAGAGACAGCCAATGGCGGTCCGGGACACACGAGCAGTACTTC. Protein sequence: CASRDSQWRSGTHEQYF.

This clonotype turned up a few times. The CDR3 here is CASATRGGISDTQYF. The CDR3 nucleotides read TGTGCCAGCGCGACCCGCGGGGGGATTTCAGATACGCAGTATTTT. The chain has TRBV5-4 and TRBJ2-3; 8 bases agree with TRBD2. CDR3 length: 15 amino acids. Trimming removed 7 bases from V and 4 bases from J; junction bases left unmatched: 11. Germline V gene lookup returns CDR1 SGHNT and CDR2 YYREEE (reference sequence).

The chain recombines TRBV7-3 with TRBJ2-1; the D call may be TRBD1 or TRBD2 (5 bases each). The CDR3 sequence is 12 residues long. V was shortened by 5 bases and J by 8 bases, with 10 bases between the two germline ends. Germline lookup yields CDR1 SGHTA and CDR2 FQGTGA. CDR3 sequence (DNA): TGTGCCAGCAGCCAAATGGGGGATGAGCAGTTCTTC. Translation gives CASSQMGDEQFF.

The chain joins TRBV9 to TRBJ1-2; D not certain. The V gene lost 4 bases and the J gene lost 5 bases, with 18 bases spanning the gap. There are 15 residues in the CDR3. Germline V gene lookup returns CDR1 SGDLS and CDR2 YYNGEE. The CDR3 coding sequence is TGTGCCAGCAGCCGCACCGTAGATGTCGTTTATGGCTACACCTTC. Residues: CASSRTVDVVYGYTF.

This chain uses TRBV6-2 or TRBV6-3 with TRBJ2-5; D is uncertain. The V and J ends lost 0 bases and 4 bases respectively, with 12 bases between them. CDR1 is MNHEY, CDR2 SVGEGT, per germline. The CDR3 consists of 15 residues. The CDR3 loop is CASSYSRGFVETQYF. In DNA form, the CDR3 reads TGTGCCAGCAGTTACTCACGAGGATTTGTAGAGACCCAGTACTTC.

The table lists this clonotype with a few counts. The J gene is TRBJ2-1, the V gene TRBV29-1; D ambiguous. The V and J ends lost 8 bases and 9 bases respectively, with 23 bases between them. This CDR3 comprises 14 residues. Per germline, CDR1 SQVTM and CDR2 ANQGSEA. The DNA for the CDR3 is TGCAGCTTAGGCAGCCCTAACCGACGCGGTGAGCAGTTCTTC. Translation gives CSLGSPNRRGEQFF.

In the case of this clonotype: A read error is possible here, since a much larger clone lies one base away. The chain combines TRBV29-1 with TRBJ2-7; a weak D match, TRBD1 (6 bases). This CDR3 comprises 12 residues. V was clipped by 4 bases and J by 12 bases, with 19 bases between them. The germline CDR1 and CDR2 sequences are SQVTM and ANQGSEA. In DNA, the CDR3 is TGCAGCGTTGGGACGGGACAAGAGACCCGGTACTTC. Encoded protein: CSVGTGQETRYF.

This clonotype was counted a few times. The J gene is TRBJ1-1, the V gene TRBV29-1; tentatively, D is TRBD1 (6 bases). V was shortened by 7 bases and J by 4 bases, with 16 bases between the two germline ends. The CDR3 length is 13 residues. Germline CDR1 SQVTM, CDR2 ANQGSEA. The CDR3, as DNA: TGCAGCGGCACAACAGGGTTGGGCACTGAAGCTTTCTTT. This codes for CSGTTGLGTEAFF.

V usage is TRBV9 and J usage is TRBJ2-7; D not resolved. V was clipped by 7 bases and J by 5 bases, with 16 bases between them. The CDR3 runs to 13 residues. Germline V CDR1 and CDR2: SGDLS, YYNGEE. In nucleotides, the CDR3 is TGTGCCAGCTCCCGCGATGGGCCGGACGAGCAGTACTTC. Protein product: CASSRDGPDEQYF.

This clonotype was seen a handful of times. The CDR3, as DNA: TGTGCCAGCAATATCGGAGAACAAGCCCCCTACGAGCAGTACTTC. It codes for CASNIGEQAPYEQYF. V gene TRBV2 combines with J gene TRBJ2-7; D is unresolved. Germline V gene data show CDR1 as SNHLY and CDR2 as FYNNEI. The CDR3 is 15 residues long. The V gene lost 7 bases and the J gene lost 2 bases, with 18 bases spanning the gap.

This clonotype was recorded a few times. The chain carries TRBV20-1 and TRBJ2-7, with 10 bases lining up with TRBD2. Matching the DNA end better, TRBJ2-5 makes the J call doubtful. Germline V gene data show CDR1 as DFQATT and CDR2 as SNEGSKA (reference sequence). There are 13 residues in the CDR3. CDR3 loop: CSAPSGGRKTQYF. In DNA, the CDR3 is TGCAGTGCCCCTAGCGGGGGTCGAAAGACCCAGTACTTC.

This clonotype was seen just once. The V and J genes are TRBV2 and TRBJ2-2, with 11 nucleotides matching TRBD2. This CDR3 has 16 residues. Per germline, CDR1 SNHLY and CDR2 FYNNEI. V was pared by 5 bases and J by 4 bases, with 6 bases of the junction left unmatched. CDR3 region: CASSLTSGAGTGELFF. The CDR3 nucleotides are TGTGCCAGCAGTTTGACTAGCGGGGCGGGCACCGGGGAGCTGTTTTTT.

The V gene is TRBV4-3, the J gene TRBJ2-3; 12 nucleotides match TRBD2. Trimming removed 3 bases from V and 1 base from J; junction bases left unmatched: 2. The germline CDR1 and CDR2 sequences are LGHNA and YSLEER. The CDR3 consists of 16 residues. This chain's CDR3 is CASSQWTSGGTDTQYF. The DNA for the CDR3 is TGCGCCAGCAGCCAGTGGACTAGCGGGGGCACAGATACGCAGTATTTT.

The chain has TRBV12-3 or TRBV12-4 and TRBJ1-2; D not certain. Trimming stripped 3 bases from V and 7 bases from J, with 15 bases between. There are 14 residues in the CDR3. The CDR3 nucleotides are TGTGCCAGCAGTTTTCAGGAGCTAAGAGGTGGCTACACCTTC. It yields the protein CASSFQELRGGYTF.